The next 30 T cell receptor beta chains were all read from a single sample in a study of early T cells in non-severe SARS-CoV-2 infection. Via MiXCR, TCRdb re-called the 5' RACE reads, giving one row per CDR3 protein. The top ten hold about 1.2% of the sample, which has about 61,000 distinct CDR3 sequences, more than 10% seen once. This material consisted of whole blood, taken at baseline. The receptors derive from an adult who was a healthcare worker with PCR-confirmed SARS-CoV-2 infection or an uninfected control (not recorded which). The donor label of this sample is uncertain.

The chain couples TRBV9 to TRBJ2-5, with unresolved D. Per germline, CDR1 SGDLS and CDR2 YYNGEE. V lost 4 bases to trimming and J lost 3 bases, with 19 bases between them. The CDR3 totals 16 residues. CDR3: CASSFASRGFKETQYF. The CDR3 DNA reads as TGTGCCAGCAGCTTCGCCTCCCGCGGATTTAAAGAGACCCAGTACTTC.

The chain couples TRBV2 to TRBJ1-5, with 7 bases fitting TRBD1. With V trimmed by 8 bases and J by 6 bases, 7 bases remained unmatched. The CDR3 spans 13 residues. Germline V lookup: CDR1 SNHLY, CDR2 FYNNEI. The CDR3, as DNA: TGTGCCAGCCACCAGGGACAGAGTCAGCCCCAGCATTTT. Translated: CASHQGQSQPQHF.

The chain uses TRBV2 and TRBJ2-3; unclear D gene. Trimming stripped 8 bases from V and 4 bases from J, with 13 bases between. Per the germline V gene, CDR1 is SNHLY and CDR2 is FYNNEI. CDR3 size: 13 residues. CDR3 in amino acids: CASYRYGADTQYF. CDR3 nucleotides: TGTGCCAGCTATCGTTATGGCGCAGATACGCAGTATTTT. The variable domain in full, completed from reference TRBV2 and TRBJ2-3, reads EPEVTQTPSHQVTQMGQEVILRCVPISNHLYFYWYRQILGQKVEFLVSFYNNEISEKSEIFDDQFSVERPDGSNFTLKIRSTKLEDSAMYFCASYRYGADTQYFGPGTRLTVL.

Here the CDR3 reads CAIVGYCSYEQYV. DNA of the CDR3: TGTGCCATAGTTGGATATTGCTCCTACGAGCAGTACGTC. The V call is TRBV7-3, the J call TRBJ2-7, with D uncertain. Germline CDR1 and CDR2: SGHTA and FQGTGA. V shed 10 bases and J shed 0 bases, with 13 bases lying between them. This CDR3 comprises 13 residues.

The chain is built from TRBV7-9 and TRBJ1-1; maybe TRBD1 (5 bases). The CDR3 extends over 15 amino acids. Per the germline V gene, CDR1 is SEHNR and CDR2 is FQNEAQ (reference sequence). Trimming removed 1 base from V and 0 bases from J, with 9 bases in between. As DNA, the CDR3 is TGTGCCAGCAGCTTAGAGGGGACGGTGAACACTGAAGCTTTCTTT. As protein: CASSLEGTVNTEAFF.

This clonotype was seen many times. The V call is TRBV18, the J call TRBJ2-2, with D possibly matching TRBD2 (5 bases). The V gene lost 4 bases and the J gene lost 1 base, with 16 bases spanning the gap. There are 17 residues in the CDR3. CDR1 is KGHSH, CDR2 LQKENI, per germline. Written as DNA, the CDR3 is TGTGCCAGCTCACTCAACCGGAGGCAGTTGAACACCGGGGAGCTGTTTTTT. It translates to CASSLNRRQLNTGELFF. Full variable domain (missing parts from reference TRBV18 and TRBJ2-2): NAGVMQNPRHLVRRRGQEARLRCSPMKGHSHVYWYRQLPEEGLKFMVYLQKENIIDESGMPKERFSAEFPKEGPSILRIQQVVRGDSAAYFCASSLNRRQLNTGELFFGEGSRLTVL.

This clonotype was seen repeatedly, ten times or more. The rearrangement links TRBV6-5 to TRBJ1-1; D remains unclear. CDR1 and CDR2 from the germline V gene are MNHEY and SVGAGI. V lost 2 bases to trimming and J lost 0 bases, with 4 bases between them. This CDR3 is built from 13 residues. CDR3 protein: CASSYRMNTEAFF. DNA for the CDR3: TGTGCCAGCAGTTACCGGATGAACACTGAAGCTTTCTTT.

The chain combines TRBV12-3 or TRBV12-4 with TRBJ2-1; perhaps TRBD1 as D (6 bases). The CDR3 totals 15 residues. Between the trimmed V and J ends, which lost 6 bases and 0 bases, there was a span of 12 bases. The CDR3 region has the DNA TGTGCCAGCAGAGCGACAGGCAGCTCCTACAATGAGCAGTTCTTC. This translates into CASRATGSSYNEQFF.

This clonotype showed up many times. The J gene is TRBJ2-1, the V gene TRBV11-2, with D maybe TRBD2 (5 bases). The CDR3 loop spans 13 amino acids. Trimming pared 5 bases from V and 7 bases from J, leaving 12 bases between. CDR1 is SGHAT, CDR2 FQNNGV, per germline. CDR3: CASSPKGVNEQFF. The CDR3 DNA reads TGTGCCAGCAGCCCCAAGGGAGTGAATGAGCAGTTCTTC.

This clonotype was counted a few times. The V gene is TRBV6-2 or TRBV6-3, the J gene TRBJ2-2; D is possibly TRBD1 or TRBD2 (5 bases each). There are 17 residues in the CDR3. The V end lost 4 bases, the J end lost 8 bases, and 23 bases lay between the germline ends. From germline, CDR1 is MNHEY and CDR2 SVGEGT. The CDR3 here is CASSSVRGTGLTGELFF. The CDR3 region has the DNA TGTGCCAGCAGTTCTGTACGGGGAACAGGTCTCACAGGGGAGCTGTTTTTT.

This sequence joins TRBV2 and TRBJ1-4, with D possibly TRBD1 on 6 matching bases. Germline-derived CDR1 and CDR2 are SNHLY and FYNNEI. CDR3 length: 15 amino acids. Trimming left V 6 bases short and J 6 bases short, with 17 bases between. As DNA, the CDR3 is TGTGCCAGCAGCGAGACTCATCAGGGGCATGAAAAACTGTTTTTT. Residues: CASSETHQGHEKLFF.

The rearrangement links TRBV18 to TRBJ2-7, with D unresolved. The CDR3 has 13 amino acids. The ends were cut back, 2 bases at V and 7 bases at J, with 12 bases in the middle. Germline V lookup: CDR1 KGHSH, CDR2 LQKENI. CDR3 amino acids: CASSPGRDAEQYV. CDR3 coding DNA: TGTGCCAGCTCACCAGGACGTGACGCGGAGCAGTACGTC.

DNA of the CDR3: TGCGCCAGCAGTCAGGGTGACAGGACCTACAATGAGCAGTTCTTC. It specifies CASSQGDRTYNEQFF. The V and J genes are TRBV23-1 and TRBJ2-1; D is possibly TRBD1 (6 bases). TRBV23-1 is identified as an open reading frame with a role that is uncertain. The germline V and J ends were trimmed by 3 bases and 2 bases, with 11 bases remaining between them. This CDR3 comprises 15 residues.

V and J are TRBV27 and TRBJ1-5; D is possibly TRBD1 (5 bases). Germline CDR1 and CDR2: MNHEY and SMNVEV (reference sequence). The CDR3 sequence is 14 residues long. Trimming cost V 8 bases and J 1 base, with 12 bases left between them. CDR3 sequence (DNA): TGTGCCAGCGGGGGAGGAGGCAGCAATCAGCCCCAGCATTTT. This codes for CASGGGGSNQPQHF.

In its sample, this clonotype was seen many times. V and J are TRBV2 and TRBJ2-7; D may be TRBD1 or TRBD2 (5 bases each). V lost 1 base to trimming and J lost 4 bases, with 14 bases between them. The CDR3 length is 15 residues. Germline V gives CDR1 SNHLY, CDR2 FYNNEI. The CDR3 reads CASSEGGRGEYEQYV. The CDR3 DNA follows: TGTGCCAGCAGTGAAGGGGGACGAGGAGAGTACGAGCAGTACGTC.

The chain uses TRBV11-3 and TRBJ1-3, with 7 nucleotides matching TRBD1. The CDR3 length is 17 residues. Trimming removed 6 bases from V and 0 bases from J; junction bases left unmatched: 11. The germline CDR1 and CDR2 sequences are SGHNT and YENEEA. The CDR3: CASSRGRIPLSGNTIYF. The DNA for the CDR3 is TGTGCCAGCAGTAGGGGGCGCATCCCCCTCTCTGGAAACACCATATATTTT.

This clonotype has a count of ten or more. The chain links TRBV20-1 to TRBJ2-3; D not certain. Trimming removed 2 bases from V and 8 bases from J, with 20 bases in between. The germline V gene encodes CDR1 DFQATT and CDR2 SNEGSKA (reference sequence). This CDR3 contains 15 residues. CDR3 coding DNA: TGCAGTGCTAGACGGCACCAATACGAGGTCTCTACGCAGTATTTT. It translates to CSARRHQYEVSTQYF.

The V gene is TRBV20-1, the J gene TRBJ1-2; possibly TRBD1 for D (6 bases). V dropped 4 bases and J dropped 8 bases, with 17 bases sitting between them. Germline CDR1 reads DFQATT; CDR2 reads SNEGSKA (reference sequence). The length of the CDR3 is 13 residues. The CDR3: CSANVGGQGGYTF. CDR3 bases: TGCAGTGCTAACGTCGGGGGGCAAGGCGGCTACACCTTC.

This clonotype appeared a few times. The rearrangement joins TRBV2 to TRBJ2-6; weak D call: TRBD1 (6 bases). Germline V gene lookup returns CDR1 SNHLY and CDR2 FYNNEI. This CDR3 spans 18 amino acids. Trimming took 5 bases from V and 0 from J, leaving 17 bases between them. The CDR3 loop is CASSLPGHQSSGANVLTF. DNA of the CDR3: TGTGCCAGCAGTTTACCGGGACACCAGAGCTCTGGGGCCAACGTCCTGACTTTC.

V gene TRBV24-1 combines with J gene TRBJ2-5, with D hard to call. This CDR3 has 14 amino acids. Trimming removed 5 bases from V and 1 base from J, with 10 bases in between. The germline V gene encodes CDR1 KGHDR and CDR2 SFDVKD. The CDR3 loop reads CATSGRYGQETQYF. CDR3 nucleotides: TGTGCCACCAGTGGCAGATATGGCCAAGAGACCCAGTACTTC.

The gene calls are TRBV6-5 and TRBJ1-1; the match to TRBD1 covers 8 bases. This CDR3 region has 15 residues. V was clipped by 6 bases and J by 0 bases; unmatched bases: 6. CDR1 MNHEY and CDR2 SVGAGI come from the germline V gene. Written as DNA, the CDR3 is TGTGCCAGCAGGTACGACAGGGGAGTGAACACTGAAGCTTTCTTT. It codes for CASRYDRGVNTEAFF.

Written as DNA, the CDR3 is TGTGCCATCAGTGAGTCCTCAGTTGCCACAGATACGCAGTATTTT. Protein product: CAISESSVATDTQYF. The rearrangement joins TRBV10-3 to TRBJ2-3; D is uncertain. V was shortened by 0 bases and J by 2 bases, with 9 bases between the two germline ends. The CDR3 sequence is 15 residues long. Germline CDR1 ENHRY, CDR2 SYGVKD.

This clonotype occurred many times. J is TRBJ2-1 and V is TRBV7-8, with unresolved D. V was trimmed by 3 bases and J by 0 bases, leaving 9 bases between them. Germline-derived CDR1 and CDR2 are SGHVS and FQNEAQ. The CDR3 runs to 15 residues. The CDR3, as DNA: TGTGCCAGCAGCTTGACTCACCCCTCCTACAATGAGCAGTTCTTC. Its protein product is CASSLTHPSYNEQFF.

CDR3: CSGSTRQGANIQYF. Here the CDR3 DNA reads TGCAGTGGATCAACTCGGCAGGGGGCAAACATTCAGTACTTC. V is TRBV20-1 and J is TRBJ2-4; 8 positions match TRBD1. This CDR3 has 14 residues. V lost 7 bases, J lost 6 bases, and 11 bases stayed unmatched. In germline, CDR1 is DFQATT, CDR2 SNEGSKA (reference sequence).

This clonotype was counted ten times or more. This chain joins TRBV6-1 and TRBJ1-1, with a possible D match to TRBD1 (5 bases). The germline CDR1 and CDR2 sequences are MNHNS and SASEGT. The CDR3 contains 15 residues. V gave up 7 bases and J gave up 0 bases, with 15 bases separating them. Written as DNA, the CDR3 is TGTGCCAGCACCTCAGGGCGGGTCATGAACACTGAAGCTTTCTTT. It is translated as CASTSGRVMNTEAFF.

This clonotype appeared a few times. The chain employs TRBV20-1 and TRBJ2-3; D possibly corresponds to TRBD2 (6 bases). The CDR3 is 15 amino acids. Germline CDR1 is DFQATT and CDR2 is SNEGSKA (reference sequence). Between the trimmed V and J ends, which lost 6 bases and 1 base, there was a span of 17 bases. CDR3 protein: CSAPLGGAGTDTQYF. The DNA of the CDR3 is TGCAGTGCCCCTTTAGGCGGGGCCGGCACAGATACGCAGTATTTT.

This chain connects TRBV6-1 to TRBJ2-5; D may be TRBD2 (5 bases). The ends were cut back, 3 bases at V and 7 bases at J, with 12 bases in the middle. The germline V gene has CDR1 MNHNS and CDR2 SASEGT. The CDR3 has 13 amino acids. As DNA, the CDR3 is TGTGCCAGCAGTGATAGGGCTGCGGGGACCCAGTACTTC. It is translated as CASSDRAAGTQYF.

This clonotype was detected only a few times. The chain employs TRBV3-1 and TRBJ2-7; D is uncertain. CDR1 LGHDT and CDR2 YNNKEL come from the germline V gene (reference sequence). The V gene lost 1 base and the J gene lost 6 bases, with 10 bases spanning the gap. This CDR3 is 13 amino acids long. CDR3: CASSQAGSGEQYV. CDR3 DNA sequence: TGTGCCAGCAGCCAAGCTGGATCGGGCGAGCAGTACGTC.

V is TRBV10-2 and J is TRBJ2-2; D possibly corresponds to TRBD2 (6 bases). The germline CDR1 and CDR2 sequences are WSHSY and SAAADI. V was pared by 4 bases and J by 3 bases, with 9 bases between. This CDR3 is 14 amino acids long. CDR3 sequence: CASSGRLDTGELFF. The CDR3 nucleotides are TGCGCCAGCAGTGGAAGACTAGACACCGGGGAGCTGTTTTTT.

CDR3 region: CASSFNQETQYF. The DNA of the CDR3 is TGTGCCAGCAGCTTCAACCAAGAGACCCAGTACTTC. The V and J genes are TRBV7-6 and TRBJ2-5; D gene ambiguous. This CDR3 is 12 amino acids long. The V gene's germline CDR1 is SGHVS and CDR2 FNYEAQ. The ends were cut back, 3 bases at V and 0 bases at J, with 2 bases in the middle.